The 2 T cell receptor beta chains below come from one sample, sequenced in a study of long-term antiretroviral therapy in people with HIV. This was the immunoSEQ v3.0 assay at survey level. The table came from immunoSEQ multiplex PCR; TCRdb's copy has only in-frame clones and leaves some out. The profile covers 26,000 or so clones, with around 83% appearing a single time and roughly 3.5% taken by the ten largest. The sample was unsorted PBMCs, taken 1.9 years after starting antiretroviral therapy. These receptors all come from a woman in her twenties or thirties with HIV.

The CDR3 bases are TGTGCCTGGAGTGGGACGGAAAAAGTTTGGGCTTCACCCCTCCACTTT. Its protein product is CAWSGTEKVWASPLHF. The chain employs TRBV30 and TRBJ1-6; the D is unclear. V was shortened by 1 base and J by 9 bases, with 19 bases between the two germline ends. CDR1 is GTSNPN and CDR2 is SVGIG in the germline V gene (reference sequence). The CDR3 runs to 16 residues.

This rearrangement joins TRBV30 to TRBJ2-3, with TRBD2 identical over 7 bases. Germline CDR1 reads GTSNPN; CDR2 reads SVGIG (reference sequence). V lost 2 bases to trimming and J lost 6 bases; unmatched junction nucleotides: 11. This CDR3 has 15 amino acids. As DNA, the CDR3 is TGTGCCTGGAGTTTAAGCGGGGACGGTGCCGATACGCAGTATTTT. As protein: CAWSLSGDGADTQYF.